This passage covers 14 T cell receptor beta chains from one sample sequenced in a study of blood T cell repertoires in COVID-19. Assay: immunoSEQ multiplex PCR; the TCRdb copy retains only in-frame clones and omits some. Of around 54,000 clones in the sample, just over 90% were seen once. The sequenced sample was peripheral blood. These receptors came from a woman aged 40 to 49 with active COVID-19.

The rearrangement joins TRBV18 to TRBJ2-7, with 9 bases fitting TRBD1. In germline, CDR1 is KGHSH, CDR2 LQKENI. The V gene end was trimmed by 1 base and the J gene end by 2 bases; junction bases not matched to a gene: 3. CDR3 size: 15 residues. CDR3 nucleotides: TGTGCCAGCTCACCACAGGGACAGGGTGCCTACGAGCAGTACTTC. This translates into CASSPQGQGAYEQYF.

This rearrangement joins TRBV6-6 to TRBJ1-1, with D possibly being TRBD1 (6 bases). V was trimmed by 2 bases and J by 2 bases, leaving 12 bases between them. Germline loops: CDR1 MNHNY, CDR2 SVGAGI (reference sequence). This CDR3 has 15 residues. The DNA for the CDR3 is TGTGCCAGCAGTTACGATTGGGGGACAAACACTGAAGCTTTCTTT. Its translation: CASSYDWGTNTEAFF.

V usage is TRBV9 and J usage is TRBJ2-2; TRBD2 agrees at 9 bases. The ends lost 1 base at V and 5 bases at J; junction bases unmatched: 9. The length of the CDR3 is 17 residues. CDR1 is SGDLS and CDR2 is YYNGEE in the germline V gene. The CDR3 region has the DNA TGTGCCAGCAGCGTATTCCCTAGCGGGGTGCGGACCGGGGAGCTGTTTTTT. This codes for CASSVFPSGVRTGELFF.

The CDR3 bases are TGTGCCAGCGCTCCGGGCAGGGTGGAAGATACGCAGTATTTT. This gives the protein CASAPGRVEDTQYF. J is TRBJ2-3 and V is TRBV11-3, with D possibly TRBD1 on 5 matching bases. Trimming removed 8 bases from V and 5 bases from J, with 17 bases in between. This CDR3 comprises 14 residues. Germline lookup yields CDR1 SGHNT and CDR2 YENEEA.

CDR3 nucleotides: TGTGCCAGCAGCTTAGCGCAGCGGGGGGCCACAGATACGCAGTATTTT. Amino acids: CASSLAQRGATDTQYF. The genes are TRBV7-2 and TRBJ2-3, with 9 bases aligning to TRBD2. This CDR3 contains 16 residues. J lost 2 bases, V lost 0 bases, and 3 bases had no gene match. CDR1 and CDR2 (germline): SGHTA, FQGNSA.

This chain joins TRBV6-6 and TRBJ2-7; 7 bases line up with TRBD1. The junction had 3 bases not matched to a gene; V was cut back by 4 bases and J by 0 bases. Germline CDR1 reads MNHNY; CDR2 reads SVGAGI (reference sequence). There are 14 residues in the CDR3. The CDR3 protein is CASSSRDSSYEQYF. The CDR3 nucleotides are TGTGCCAGCAGTTCCCGGGACAGCTCCTACGAGCAGTACTTC.

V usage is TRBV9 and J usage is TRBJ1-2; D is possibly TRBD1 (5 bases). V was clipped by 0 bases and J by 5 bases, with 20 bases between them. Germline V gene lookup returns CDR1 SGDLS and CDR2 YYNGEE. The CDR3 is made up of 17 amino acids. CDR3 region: CASSVADGQGGSYGYTF. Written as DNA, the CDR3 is TGTGCCAGCAGCGTAGCGGATGGGCAGGGAGGAAGTTATGGCTACACCTTC.

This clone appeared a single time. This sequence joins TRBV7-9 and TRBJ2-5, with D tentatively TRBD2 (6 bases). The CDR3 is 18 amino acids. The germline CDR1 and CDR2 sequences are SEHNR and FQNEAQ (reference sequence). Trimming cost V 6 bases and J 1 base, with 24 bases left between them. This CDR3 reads CASSRPGDGEEGQETQYF. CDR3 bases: TGTGCCAGCAGTCGACCGGGGGACGGGGAGGAAGGCCAAGAGACCCAGTACTTC.

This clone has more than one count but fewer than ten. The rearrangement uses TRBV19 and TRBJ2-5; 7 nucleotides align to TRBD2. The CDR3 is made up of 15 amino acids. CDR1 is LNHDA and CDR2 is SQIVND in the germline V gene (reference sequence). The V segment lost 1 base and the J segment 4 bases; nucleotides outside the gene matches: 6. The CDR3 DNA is TGTGCCAGTAGTATAGCTGGGGGGGAGGGAGAGACCCAGTACTTC. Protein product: CASSIAGGEGETQYF. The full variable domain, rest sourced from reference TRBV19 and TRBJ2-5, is DGGITQSPKYLFRKEGQNVTLSCEQNLNHDAMYWYRQDPGQGLRLIYYSQIVNDFQKGDIAEGYSVSREKKESFPLTVTSAQKNPTAFYLCASSIAGGEGETQYFGPGTRLLVL.

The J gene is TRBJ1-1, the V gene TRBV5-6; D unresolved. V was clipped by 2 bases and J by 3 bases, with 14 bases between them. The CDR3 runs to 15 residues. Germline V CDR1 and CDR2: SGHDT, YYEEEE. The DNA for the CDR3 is TGTGCCAGCAGCTTATTCGGGTTTTGGGACACTGAAGCTTTCTTT. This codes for CASSLFGFWDTEAFF.

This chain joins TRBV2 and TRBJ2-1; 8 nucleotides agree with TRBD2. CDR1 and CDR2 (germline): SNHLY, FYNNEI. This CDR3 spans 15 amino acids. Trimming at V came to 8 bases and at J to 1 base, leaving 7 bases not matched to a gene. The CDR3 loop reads CASWGERGSYNEQFF. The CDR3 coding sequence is TGTGCCAGCTGGGGGGAGCGGGGGTCCTACAATGAGCAGTTCTTC.

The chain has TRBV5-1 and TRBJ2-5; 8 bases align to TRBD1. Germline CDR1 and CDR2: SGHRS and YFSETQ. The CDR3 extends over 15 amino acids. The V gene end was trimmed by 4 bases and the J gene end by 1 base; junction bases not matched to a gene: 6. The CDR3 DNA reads TGCGCCAGCAGCATAGACAGGGGCGGCCAAGAGACCCAGTACTTC. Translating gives CASSIDRGGQETQYF. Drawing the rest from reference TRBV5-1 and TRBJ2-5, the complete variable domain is KAGVTQTPRYLIKTRGQQVTLSCSPISGHRSVSWYQQTPGQGLQFLFEYFSETQRNKGNFPGRFSGRQFSNSRSEMNVSTLELGDSALYLCASSIDRGGQETQYFGPGTRLLVL.

The CDR3 bases are TGTGCCAGCAAGGGTAGGGGGGGAGATGAAAAACTGTTTTTT. Translation gives CASKGRGGDEKLFF. The chain is built from TRBV6-5 and TRBJ1-4; D is possibly TRBD1 (6 bases). CDR1 MNHEY and CDR2 SVGAGI come from the germline V gene. Trimming took 7 bases from V and 6 from J, leaving 15 bases between them. The CDR3 loop spans 14 amino acids.

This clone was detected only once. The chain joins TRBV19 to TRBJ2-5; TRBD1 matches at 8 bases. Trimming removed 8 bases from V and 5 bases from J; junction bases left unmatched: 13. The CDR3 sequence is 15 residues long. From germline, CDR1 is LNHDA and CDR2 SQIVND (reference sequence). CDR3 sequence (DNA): TGTGCCAGTCAAAGTAGCGGACAGGGACTGGAGACCCAGTACTTC. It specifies CASQSSGQGLETQYF.